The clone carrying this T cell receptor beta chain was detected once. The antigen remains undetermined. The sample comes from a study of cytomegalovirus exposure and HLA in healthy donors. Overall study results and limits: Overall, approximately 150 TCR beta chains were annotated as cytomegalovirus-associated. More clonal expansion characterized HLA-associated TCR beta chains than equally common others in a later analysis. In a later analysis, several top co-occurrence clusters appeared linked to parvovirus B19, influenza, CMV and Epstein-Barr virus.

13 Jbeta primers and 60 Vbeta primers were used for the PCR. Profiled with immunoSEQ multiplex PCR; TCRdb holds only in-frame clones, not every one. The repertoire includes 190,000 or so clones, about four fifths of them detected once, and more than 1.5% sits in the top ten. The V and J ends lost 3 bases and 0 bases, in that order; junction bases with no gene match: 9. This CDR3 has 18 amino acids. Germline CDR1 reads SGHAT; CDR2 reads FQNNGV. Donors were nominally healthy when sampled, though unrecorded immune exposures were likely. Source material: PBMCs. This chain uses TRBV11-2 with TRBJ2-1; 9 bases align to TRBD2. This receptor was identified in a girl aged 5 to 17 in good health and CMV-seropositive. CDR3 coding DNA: TGTGCCAGCAGCTTGAGGCTAGCGGGGCTGAGCTCCTACAATGAGCAGTTCTTC. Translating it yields CASSLRLAGLSSYNEQFF.